These T cell receptor beta chains were read from a single sample in a study of T cell repertoires in cytomegalovirus infection. TCRdb used MiXCR to reprocess the reads, holding one entry per CDR3 protein. The sample records around 260,000 distinct CDR3 sequences, under 30% being singletons. Material for sequencing was PBMCs. The receptors stem from a human donor in good health (CMV status not recorded). Some clones in this sample may be carry-over from other donors' samples. Each CDR3 is given with its conserved first and last residue. Fields, in order: J gene, D gene, clone size, V gene, CDR3 DNA, CDR3 protein. D genes are given only for firm matches. The size of a clone is reported for some rows only, either as once, few or many, or as a class for expanded clones.

TRBJ2-7	.	.	TRBV30	TGTGCCTCGATGACTACGAACTCCTACGAGCAGTACTTC	CASMTTNSYEQYF
TRBJ2-1	TRBD2	.	TRBV29-1	TGCAGCGTTGCCACTAGCGGGGGGGCCAATGAGCAGTTCTTC	CSVATSGGANEQFF
TRBJ2-4	.	few	TRBV7-9	TGTGCCAGCAGCGGCGGACTCGCCCTTCTAGCCAAAAACATTCAGTACTTC	CASSGGLALLAKNIQYF
TRBJ2-7	.	.	TRBV18	TGTGCCAGCTCAGCTCAAAACTACGAGCAGTACTTC	CASSAQNYEQYF
TRBJ2-1	TRBD1	.	TRBV20-1	TGCAGTGCTAGGCGGCAGGGGGTCACCTACAATGAGCAGTTCTTC	CSARRQGVTYNEQFF
TRBJ2-2	.	.	TRBV20-1	TGCAGTGCTAGGTGGCGGGGTACCACCGGGGAGCTGTTTTTT	CSARWRGTTGELFF
TRBJ2-1	TRBD2	many	TRBV7-2	TGTGCCAGCAGCTTAGTGTCCCAGGGAGAGCGGGAGCAGCAGTTCTTC	CASSLVSQGEREQQFF
TRBJ2-3	.	.	TRBV7-2	TGTGCCAGCAGCATGACTCAGCGGAGACGCACAGATACGCAGTATTTT	CASSMTQRRRTDTQYF
TRBJ2-5	.	.	TRBV2	TGTGCCAGCAGACGGGGACTCGGAGAAGAGACCCAGTACTTC	CASRRGLGEETQYF
TRBJ2-7	TRBD2	few	TRBV7-2	TGTGCCAGCAGCTTAACCGGGACTAGCCACGAGCAGTACTTC	CASSLTGTSHEQYF
TRBJ1-1	.	many	TRBV7-2	TGTGCCAGCAGCTTAGAAGGGGGAGGGTCTGAAGCTTTCTTT	CASSLEGGGSEAFF
TRBJ2-1	.	.	TRBV10-3	TGTGCCATCAGTGAGGGGGGCCTGAGCTCCTACAATGAGCAGTTCTTC	CAISEGGLSSYNEQFF